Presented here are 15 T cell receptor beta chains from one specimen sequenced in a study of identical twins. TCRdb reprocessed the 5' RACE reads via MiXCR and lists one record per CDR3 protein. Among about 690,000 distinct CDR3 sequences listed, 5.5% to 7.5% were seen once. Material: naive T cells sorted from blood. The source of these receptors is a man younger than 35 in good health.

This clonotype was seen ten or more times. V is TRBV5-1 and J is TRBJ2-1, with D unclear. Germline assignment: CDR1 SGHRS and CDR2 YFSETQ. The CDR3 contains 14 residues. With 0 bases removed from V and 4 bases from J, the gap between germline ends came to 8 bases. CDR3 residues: CASSLGAQYNEQFF. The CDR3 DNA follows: TGCGCCAGCAGCTTGGGGGCGCAATACAATGAGCAGTTCTTC. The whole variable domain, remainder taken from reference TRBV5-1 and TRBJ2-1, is KAGVTQTPRYLIKTRGQQVTLSCSPISGHRSVSWYQQTPGQGLQFLFEYFSETQRNKGNFPGRFSGRQFSNSRSEMNVSTLELGDSALYLCASSLGAQYNEQFFGPGTRLTVL.

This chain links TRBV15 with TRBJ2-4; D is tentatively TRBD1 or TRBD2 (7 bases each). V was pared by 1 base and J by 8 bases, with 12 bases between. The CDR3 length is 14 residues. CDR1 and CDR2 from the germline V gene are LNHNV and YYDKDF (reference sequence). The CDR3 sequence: CATSRAAGGDIQYF. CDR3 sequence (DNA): TGTGCCACCAGCAGAGCCGCAGGGGGGGACATTCAGTACTTC.

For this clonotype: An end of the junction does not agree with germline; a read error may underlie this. CDR3 DNA: TGTGCCAGCAGCTTAAGGCTCCAGGGGGCGTCCTTCAATGAGCAGTTCTTC. Translation gives CASSLRLQGASFNEQFF. This chain joins TRBV7-3 and TRBJ2-1; 8 bases map to TRBD1. CDR3 length equals 17 residues. Germline V gene lookup returns CDR1 SGHTA and CDR2 FQGTGA.

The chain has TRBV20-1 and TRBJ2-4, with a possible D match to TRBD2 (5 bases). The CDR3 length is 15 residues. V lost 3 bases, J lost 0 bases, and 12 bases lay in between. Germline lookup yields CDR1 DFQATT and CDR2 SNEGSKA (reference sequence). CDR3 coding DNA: TGCAGTGCTAGTCTCCTAGCCGTAGCCAAAAACATTCAGTACTTC. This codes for CSASLLAVAKNIQYF.

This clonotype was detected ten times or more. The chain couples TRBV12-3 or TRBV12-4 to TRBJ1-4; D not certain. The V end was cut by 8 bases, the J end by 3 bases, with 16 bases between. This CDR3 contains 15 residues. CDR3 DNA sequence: TGTGCCAGCGGGCACCCTAGAAGGGCTAATGAAAAACTGTTTTTT. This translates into CASGHPRRANEKLFF.

The CDR3 reads CASRKTGVNTGELFF. In nucleotides, the CDR3 is TGTGCCAGCAGAAAGACAGGGGTTAACACCGGGGAGCTGTTTTTT. The J gene is TRBJ2-2, the V gene TRBV21-1; the D call TRBD1 from the table was never checked on the DNA. TRBV21-1 is a known pseudogene. The CDR3 is 15 residues long.

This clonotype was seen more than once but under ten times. In nucleotides, the CDR3 is TGCGCCAGCAGCCAAGTTGAAGGGGCGGGGGAGCAGTACGTC. This translates into CASSQVEGAGEQYV. This chain joins TRBV4-1 and TRBJ2-7; weak D call: TRBD2 (6 bases). CDR1 MGHRA and CDR2 YSYEKL come from the germline V gene. CDR3 size: 14 residues. Trimming cost V 1 base and J 7 bases, with 14 bases left between them.

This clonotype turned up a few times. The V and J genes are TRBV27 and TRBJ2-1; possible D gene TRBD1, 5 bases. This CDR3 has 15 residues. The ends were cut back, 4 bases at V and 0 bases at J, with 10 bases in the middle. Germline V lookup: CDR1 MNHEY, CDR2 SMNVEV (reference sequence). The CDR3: CASSSRQSSYNEQFF. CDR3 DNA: TGTGCCAGCAGTTCCCGACAGAGCTCCTACAATGAGCAGTTCTTC.

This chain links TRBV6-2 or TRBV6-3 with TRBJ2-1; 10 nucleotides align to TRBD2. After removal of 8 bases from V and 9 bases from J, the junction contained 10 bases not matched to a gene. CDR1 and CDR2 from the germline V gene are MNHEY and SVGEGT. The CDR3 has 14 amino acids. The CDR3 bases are TGTGCCAGCGCGAAGAGCGGGAGGGGGGGTGAGCAGTTCTTC. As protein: CASAKSGRGGEQFF.

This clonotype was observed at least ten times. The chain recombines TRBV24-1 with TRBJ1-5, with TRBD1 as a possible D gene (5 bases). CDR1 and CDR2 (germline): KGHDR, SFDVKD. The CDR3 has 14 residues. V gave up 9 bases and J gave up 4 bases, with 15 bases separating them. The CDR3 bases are TGTGCCACCGGGGGGGGAGGAGGTAATCAGCCCCAGCATTTT. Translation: CATGGGGGNQPQHF.

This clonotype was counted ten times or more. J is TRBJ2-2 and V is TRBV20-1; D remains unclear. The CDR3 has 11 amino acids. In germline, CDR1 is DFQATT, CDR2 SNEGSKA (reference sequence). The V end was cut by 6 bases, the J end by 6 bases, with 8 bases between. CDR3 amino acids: CSAAGSGELFF. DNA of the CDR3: TGCAGTGCCGCCGGGTCCGGGGAGCTGTTTTTT.

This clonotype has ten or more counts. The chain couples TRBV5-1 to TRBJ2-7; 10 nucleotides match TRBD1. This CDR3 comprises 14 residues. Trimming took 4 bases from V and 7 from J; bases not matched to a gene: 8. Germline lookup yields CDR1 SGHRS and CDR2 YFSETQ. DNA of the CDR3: TGCGCCAGCAGCCTGGGACAGGGGTTAGGAGAGCAGTACGTC. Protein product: CASSLGQGLGEQYV.

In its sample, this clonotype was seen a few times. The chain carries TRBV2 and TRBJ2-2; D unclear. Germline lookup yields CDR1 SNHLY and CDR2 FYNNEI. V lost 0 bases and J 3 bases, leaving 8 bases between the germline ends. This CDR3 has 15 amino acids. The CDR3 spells CASSEAQVYTGELFF. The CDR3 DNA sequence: TGTGCCAGCAGTGAAGCGCAGGTCTACACCGGGGAGCTGTTTTTT.

The CDR3 DNA is TGTGCCAGCAGCTCGGGCCTTTTTCAGCGGGATGAGCAGTTCTTC. It codes for CASSSGLFQRDEQFF. The rearrangement uses TRBV7-9 and TRBJ2-1; tentatively, D is TRBD2 (6 bases). The germline V gene has CDR1 SEHNR and CDR2 FQNEAQ (reference sequence). V lost 4 bases and J lost 8, with 18 bases in between. The CDR3 totals 15 residues.

CDR3: CSAPSGGGGNQPQHF. CDR3 bases: TGCAGTGCTCCCTCAGGGGGGGGTGGCAATCAGCCCCAGCATTTT. The chain links TRBV20-1 to TRBJ1-5; TRBD1 matches at 7 bases. Germline V CDR1 and CDR2: DFQATT, SNEGSKA (reference sequence). The CDR3 consists of 15 residues. V lost 5 bases and J lost 2; bases outside the gene matches: 9.